This section outlines one T cell receptor (beta chain) sequence together with its context. Here immunoSEQ multiplex PCR was the method, and the copy in TCRdb shows in-frame clones only, minus some. Of 65,000 to 80,000 clones in the sample, approximately 94% are singletons; the top ten hold under 2%. This record comes from a study of cytomegalovirus exposure and HLA in healthy donors. Sequencing was carried out using PBMCs. The TCR originated in a woman under 30 in good health and CMV-seropositive.

The CDR3 spells CATDGGQISNQPQHF. CDR3 nucleotides: TGTGCCACCGATGGGGGACAGATTAGCAATCAGCCCCAGCATTTT. The chain combines TRBV19 with TRBJ1-5; TRBD1 matches at 7 bases. The CDR3 runs 15 residues. Trimming took 10 bases from V and 0 from J; bases not matched to a gene: 9. CDR1 is LNHDA and CDR2 is SQIVND in the germline V gene (reference sequence).